This TCR beta chain emerged from a study of graft-versus-host responses after intestinal transplantation. Study conclusions and caveats: Individuals who had graft-donor T cell macrochimerism had allografts that showed high graft-versus-host to host-versus-graft clonal ratios.

Libraries were prepared by immunoSEQ multiplex PCR; TCRdb keeps only in-frame clonotypes and omits some of them. The table shows about 70,000 clones, with around 90% occurring only once. Germline assignment: CDR1 SGDLS and CDR2 YYNGEE. The V gene end was trimmed by 0 bases and the J gene end by 7 bases; junction bases not matched to a gene: 0. The CDR3 contains 13 residues. On this clone itself: The target antigen is unknown.

The rearrangement joins TRBV9 to TRBJ2-1; 8 bases match TRBD2. The source is a human donor who received an intestinal transplant. Sequences were derived from unstimulated CD8+ T cells sorted from spleen or lymph node cells, sampled before intestinal transplant. The CDR3 sequence: CASSVGLANEQFF. The CDR3 DNA reads TGTGCCAGCAGCGTAGGACTAGCGAATGAGCAGTTCTTC.